This T cell receptor (beta chain) was found in a study of T cell repertoires in cytomegalovirus infection. For the study at large: Through public TCR beta signatures, both CMV infection and matching HLA type were indicated.

Study observations and caveats: CMV-specific HLA-C-restricted TCR beta clonotypes dominated the ex vivo response. CMV carriers with the relevant HLA were identified by cumulative public TCR beta family frequency.

In germline, CDR1 is MNHNS, CDR2 SASEGT. Unmatched junction bases numbered 11, after V lost 6 bases and J lost 0 bases. The CDR3 runs 18 residues. TCRdb used MiXCR to reprocess the reads, holding one entry per CDR3 protein. Among some 680,000 distinct CDR3 sequences listed, roughly 36% were seen once. A word on this clonotype: The target antigen is unknown.

The TCR sequence derives from a human donor in good health (CMV status not recorded). Some clones in this sample may be carry-over from other donors' samples. The specimen was PBMCs. This chain connects TRBV6-1 to TRBJ1-2; 12 bases are a match to TRBD1. The CDR3 nucleotides read TGTGCCAGCAGAGCGGGACAGGGGGCTCGAGGTTCTAACTATGGCTACACCTTC. As protein: CASRAGQGARGSNYGYTF.